The entry below describes one T cell receptor beta chain. Its matching antigen is unknown. These data come from a study of cytomegalovirus exposure and HLA in healthy donors. Study observations and caveats: Analyzed later, most CMV-associated TCR beta chains appeared HLA-restricted. Some V segments (TRBV6-2 and TRBV6-3 among them) were excluded as indistinguishable.

Primers: 60 Vbeta forward and 13 Jbeta reverse. Assay used: immunoSEQ multiplex PCR; TCRdb lists only in-frame clones, some missing. The sample comprises about 190,000 clones, roughly 77% of which are singletons, and 3% to 3.5% rests with the top ten. Germline V gives CDR1 SGHRS, CDR2 YFSETQ. CDR3 length: 15 residues. The trim removed 3 bases at V and 9 bases at J, leaving 10 bases unmatched. The genes are TRBV5-1 and TRBJ2-1; 9 nucleotides agree with TRBD1. The sequence came from a woman under 40 in good health and CMV-seropositive. Material: PBMCs. The CDR3 sequence is CASSWEGQGRSEQFF. CDR3 nucleotides: TGCGCCAGCAGCTGGGAGGGACAGGGAAGGAGTGAGCAGTTCTTC.